This T cell receptor beta chain appears in the sequencing data of a study of beta chain features in type 1 diabetes. General observations from the study: In every one of the four CD4+ subsets, TCRB CDR3s were moderately but significantly shorter in Type 1 diabetes patients.

All of the isolated RNA was reverse transcribed, so expressed TCRB transcripts were sequenced. The assay was immunoSEQ multiplex PCR, and TCRdb's table has in-frame clones only and misses some. The sample contains more than 200,000 clones, more than 15% of which appear only once. The germline CDR1 and CDR2 sequences are SGDLS and YYNGEE. With 0 bases removed from V and 9 bases from J, the gap between germline ends came to 9 bases. CDR3 size: 13 residues. Concerning this clone: Its specificity is unknown.

The rearrangement uses TRBV9 and TRBJ2-2, with D uncertain. The sample comprised naive CD4+ T cells from blood. This receptor was taken from a man younger than 45 with type 1 diabetes. This CDR3 is CASSVVGPRELFF. CDR3 sequence (DNA): TGTGCCAGCAGCGTAGTTGGCCCCCGGGAGCTGTTTTTT.